A single sample gave rise to the 21 T cell receptor beta chains below, sequenced in a study of cytomegalovirus exposure and HLA in healthy donors. Use of 60 Vbeta and 13 Jbeta primers characterized the PCR. The table came from immunoSEQ multiplex PCR; TCRdb's copy has only in-frame clones and leaves some out. This sample yields approximately 190,000 clones, of which 80% are seen a single time; more than 6% belongs to the top ten. The source material was PBMCs. The receptor source for this set is a man aged 35 to 55 in good health and CMV-seropositive.

In its sample, this clone was seen a few times. The CDR3 reads CASSLLSAGDGYTQYF. The DNA for the CDR3 is TGTGCCAGCAGCTTACTTTCAGCGGGGGACGGGTATACCCAGTACTTC. This chain links TRBV7-9 with TRBJ2-5, with 8 bases fitting TRBD2. Germline V gene data show CDR1 as SEHNR and CDR2 as FQNEAQ (reference sequence). This CDR3 spans 16 amino acids. With 2 bases clipped from V and 8 bases from J, the junction kept 13 bases outside the gene matches.

The genes are TRBV25-1 and TRBJ2-1; D might be TRBD1 (6 bases). CDR1 and CDR2 (germline): MGHDK, SYGVNS. Between the trimmed V and J ends, which lost 2 bases and 2 bases, there was a span of 13 bases. The CDR3 totals 16 residues. Written as DNA, the CDR3 is TGTGCCAGCAGTGAAGCTGGGACACGAGCCTACAATGAGCAGTTCTTC. The encoded protein is CASSEAGTRAYNEQFF.

This chain joins TRBV6-1 and TRBJ1-5, with D possibly matching TRBD1 (6 bases). The germline CDR1 and CDR2 sequences are MNHNS and SASEGT. Trimming took 5 bases from V and 5 from J, leaving 13 bases between them. There are 14 residues in the CDR3. CDR3 sequence: CASSLTGQDQPQHF. CDR3 bases: TGTGCCAGCAGTCTCACAGGGCAAGATCAGCCCCAGCATTTT.

This chain uses TRBV7-9 with TRBJ2-3; D uncertain. The CDR3 runs to 15 residues. CDR1 is SEHNR and CDR2 is FQNEAQ in the germline V gene (reference sequence). Between the trimmed V and J ends, which lost 1 base and 2 bases, there was a span of 10 bases. CDR3 amino acids: CASSLDGLFTDTQYF. CDR3 nucleotides: TGTGCCAGCAGCTTAGATGGGCTGTTCACAGATACGCAGTATTTT.

The chain recombines TRBV7-2 with TRBJ1-2; D is perhaps TRBD1 (6 bases). CDR3 length: 13 residues. V was clipped by 6 bases and J by 12 bases, with 20 bases between them. From germline, CDR1 is SGHTA and CDR2 FQGNSA. The CDR3 loop is CASSSPRDNFNTF. As DNA, the CDR3 is TGTGCCAGCAGTTCTCCCCGGGACAACTTTAACACCTTC.

V is TRBV29-1 and J is TRBJ2-6; no reliable D call. From germline, CDR1 is SQVTM and CDR2 ANQGSEA. The CDR3 has 12 residues. V was pared by 7 bases and J by 4 bases, with 8 bases between. The CDR3, as DNA: TGCAGCGCCCTAGGCGGGGCCAACGTCCTGACTTTC. Its protein is CSALGGANVLTF.

V and J are TRBV9 and TRBJ1-2; 8 nucleotides match TRBD1. This CDR3 has 17 residues. Germline assignment: CDR1 SGDLS and CDR2 YYNGEE. J was trimmed by 0 bases and V by 3 bases; bases with no gene match: 10. The DNA of the CDR3 is TGTGCCAGCAGCGAAGGGGCCCCGACAGGGGCTAACTATGGCTACACCTTC. Translation: CASSEGAPTGANYGYTF.

Points on this clone: Germline and junction disagree at one end, which may indicate a read error. The gene calls are TRBV4-3 and TRBJ1-2, with TRBD1 as a possible D gene (6 bases). Germline V gives CDR1 LGHNA, CDR2 YSLEER. The length of the CDR3 is 16 residues. The CDR3 loop reads CASSQDSHRVNFGYTF. CDR3 in DNA: TGCGCCAGCAGCCAAGATTCCCACAGGGTGAACTTTGGCTACACCTTC.

CDR3 region: CASGGTEAFF. CDR3 bases: TGTGCCAGCGGGGGGACTGAAGCTTTCTTT. The chain couples TRBV11-3 to TRBJ1-1; tentative D call: TRBD1 (5 bases). The CDR3 spans 10 residues. Germline V gene lookup returns CDR1 SGHNT and CDR2 YENEEA. Trimming stripped 8 bases from V and 5 bases from J, with 6 bases between.

The chain joins TRBV5-6 to TRBJ1-5; weak D call: TRBD1 (5 bases). CDR1 and CDR2 (germline): SGHDT, YYEEEE. The CDR3 loop spans 15 amino acids. V was shortened by 1 base and J by 5 bases, with 13 bases between the two germline ends. The DNA of the CDR3 is TGTGCCAGCAGCTTGAATCCGGACACCTATCAGCCCCAGCATTTT. Protein sequence: CASSLNPDTYQPQHF.

This rearrangement joins TRBV25-1 to TRBJ1-1; D not resolved. The CDR3 loop spans 14 amino acids. Germline V gives CDR1 MGHDK, CDR2 SYGVNS. With 6 bases removed from V and 0 bases from J, the gap between germline ends came to 11 bases. The CDR3 coding sequence is TGTGCCAGCAGGGCGGCGGGCATGAACACTGAAGCTTTCTTT. Protein sequence: CASRAAGMNTEAFF.

The chain is built from TRBV7-2 and TRBJ2-5; TRBD1 aligns across 9 bases. The CDR3 length is 14 residues. V lost 6 bases and J lost 5; bases outside the gene matches: 7. In germline, CDR1 is SGHTA, CDR2 FQGNSA. Here the CDR3 DNA reads TGTGCCAGCAGTCGGGACAGGGTTGAGGAGACCCAGTACTTC. Its translation: CASSRDRVEETQYF. Using reference TRBV7-2 and TRBJ2-5 for the parts outside the CDR3, the full variable domain is GAGVSQSPSNKVTEKGKDVELRCDPISGHTALYWYRQSLGQGLEFLIYFQGNSAPDKSGLPSDRFSAERTGGSVSTLTIQRTQQEDSAVYLCASSRDRVEETQYFGPGTRLLVL.

The chain joins TRBV5-4 to TRBJ1-4; D is uncertain. V was cut by 0 bases and J by 6 bases, with 9 bases left in between. Germline assignment: CDR1 SGHNT and CDR2 YYREEE (reference sequence). There are 14 residues in the CDR3. The CDR3 loop is CASSLGAIDEKLFF. The CDR3 coding sequence is TGTGCCAGCAGCTTGGGGGCCATAGATGAAAAACTGTTTTTT.

The rearrangement links TRBV27 to TRBJ2-5, with D maybe TRBD2 (6 bases). CDR1 and CDR2 (germline): MNHEY, SMNVEV (reference sequence). The CDR3 covers 14 residues. V lost 0 bases and J 5 bases, leaving 10 bases between the germline ends. The CDR3 region is CASSLSAGWETQYF. CDR3 nucleotides: TGTGCCAGCAGTTTATCAGCGGGTTGGGAGACCCAGTACTTC.

The J gene is TRBJ1-1, the V gene TRBV13; D is possibly TRBD1 (5 bases). Trimming shortened V by 4 bases and J by 0 bases, and 6 bases separated the two germline ends. Germline loops: CDR1 PRHDT, CDR2 FYEKMQ (reference sequence). The CDR3 totals 13 residues. The CDR3 bases are TGTGCCAGCAGCTCGGGGGTGAACACTGAAGCTTTCTTT. Protein: CASSSGVNTEAFF.

This chain joins TRBV28 and TRBJ2-2, with no clear D. V gave up 6 bases and J gave up 8 bases, with 7 bases separating them. Germline V gene data show CDR1 as MDHEN and CDR2 as SYDVKM. The CDR3 is 11 residues long. For the CDR3, the DNA is TGTGCCAGCAGCCCTAGAGGGGAGCTGTTTTTT. Its protein product is CASSPRGELFF.

This chain connects TRBV28 to TRBJ1-5; 8 nucleotides align to TRBD1. Germline loops: CDR1 MDHEN, CDR2 SYDVKM. Germline trimming cut 11 bases from V and 7 bases from J; bases unmatched to any gene: 7. The CDR3 totals 12 residues. CDR3 in DNA: TGTGCCGGCCAGGACAGGGAACAGCCCCAGCATTTT. It specifies CAGQDREQPQHF.

This chain connects TRBV7-2 to TRBJ1-2; the match to TRBD1 covers 9 bases. Per germline, CDR1 SGHTA and CDR2 FQGNSA. The CDR3 loop spans 14 amino acids. V lost 3 bases and J lost 4; bases outside the gene matches: 3. CDR3 sequence (DNA): TGTGCCAGCAGCTTCGGGACAGGGATCTATGGCTACACCTTC. This encodes CASSFGTGIYGYTF. The full variable domain, in which reference TRBV7-2 and TRBJ1-2 provide the parts outside the CDR3, is GAGVSQSPSNKVTEKGKDVELRCDPISGHTALYWYRQSLGQGLEFLIYFQGNSAPDKSGLPSDRFSAERTGGSVSTLTIQRTQQEDSAVYLCASSFGTGIYGYTFGSGTRLTVV.

This clone occurred a few times. The chain uses TRBV4-3 and TRBJ1-6, with no clear D. In germline, CDR1 is LGHNA, CDR2 YSLEER. There are 14 residues in the CDR3. V was clipped by 1 base and J by 7 bases, with 8 bases between them. The CDR3 reads CASSQGALNSPLHF. The CDR3 DNA follows: TGCGCCAGCAGCCAAGGGGCATTGAATTCACCCCTCCACTTT.

J is TRBJ1-2 and V is TRBV6-5, with D uncertain. Germline assignment: CDR1 MNHEY and CDR2 SVGAGI. V was cut by 0 bases and J by 4 bases, with 9 bases left in between. This CDR3 has 14 residues. CDR3 nucleotides: TGTGCCAGCAGTTACTCAAGGGAGGTCTATGGCTACACCTTC. It specifies CASSYSREVYGYTF.

The V call is TRBV30, the J call TRBJ2-3; 8 positions match TRBD1. The CDR3 is 13 residues long. V gave up 3 bases and J gave up 2 bases; unmatched junction bases: 1. The germline V gene has CDR1 GTSNPN and CDR2 SVGIG (reference sequence). CDR3 loop: CAWRGQVTDTQYF. Written as DNA, the CDR3 is TGTGCCTGGAGGGGACAGGTCACAGATACGCAGTATTTT. The variable domain in full, with the rest retrieved from reference TRBV30 and TRBJ2-3, is SQTIHQWPATLVQPVGSPLSLECTVEGTSNPNLYWYRQAAGRGLQLLFYSVGIGQISSEVPQNLSASRPQDRQFILSSKKLLLSDSGFYLCAWRGQVTDTQYFGPGTRLTVL.